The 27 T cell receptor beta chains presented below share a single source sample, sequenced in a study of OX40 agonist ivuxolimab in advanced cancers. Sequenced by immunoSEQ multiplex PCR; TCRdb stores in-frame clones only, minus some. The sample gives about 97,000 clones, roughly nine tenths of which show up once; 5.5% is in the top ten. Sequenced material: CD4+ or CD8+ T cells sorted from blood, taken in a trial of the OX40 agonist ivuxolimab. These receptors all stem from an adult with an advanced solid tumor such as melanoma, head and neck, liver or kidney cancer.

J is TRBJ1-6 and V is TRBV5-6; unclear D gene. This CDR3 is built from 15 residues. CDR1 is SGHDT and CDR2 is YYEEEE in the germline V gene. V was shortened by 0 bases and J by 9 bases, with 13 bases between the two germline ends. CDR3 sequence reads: CASSLDGVIGSPLHF. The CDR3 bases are TGTGCCAGCAGCTTGGATGGTGTAATTGGTTCACCCCTCCACTTT.

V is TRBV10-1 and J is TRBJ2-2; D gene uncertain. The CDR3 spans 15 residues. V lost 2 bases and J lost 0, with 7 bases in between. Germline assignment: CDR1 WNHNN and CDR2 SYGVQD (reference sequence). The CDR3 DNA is TGCGCCAGCAGTGAGGGGTCAGCGAACACCGGGGAGCTGTTTTTT. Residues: CASSEGSANTGELFF.

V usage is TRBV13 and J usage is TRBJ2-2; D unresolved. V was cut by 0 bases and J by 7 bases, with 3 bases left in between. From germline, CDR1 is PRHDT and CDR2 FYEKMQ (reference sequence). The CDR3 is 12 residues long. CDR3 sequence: CASSLGGGELFF. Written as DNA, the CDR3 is TGTGCCAGCAGCTTAGGAGGCGGGGAGCTGTTTTTT.

CDR3 residues: CASSLNGQVFVSPLHF. DNA of the CDR3: TGTGCCAGCAGTTTGAACGGCCAAGTTTTTGTTTCACCCCTCCACTTT. This chain connects TRBV27 to TRBJ1-6; D unresolved. Trimming pared 3 bases from V and 9 bases from J, leaving 18 bases between. CDR1 is MNHEY and CDR2 is SMNVEV in the germline V gene (reference sequence). The CDR3 length is 16 residues.

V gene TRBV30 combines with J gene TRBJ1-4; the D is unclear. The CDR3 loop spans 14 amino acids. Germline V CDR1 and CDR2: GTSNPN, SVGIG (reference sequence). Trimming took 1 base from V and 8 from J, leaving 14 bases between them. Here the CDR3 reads CAWSGGKGREKLFF. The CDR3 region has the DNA TGTGCCTGGAGTGGGGGTAAGGGCCGGGAAAAACTGTTTTTT.

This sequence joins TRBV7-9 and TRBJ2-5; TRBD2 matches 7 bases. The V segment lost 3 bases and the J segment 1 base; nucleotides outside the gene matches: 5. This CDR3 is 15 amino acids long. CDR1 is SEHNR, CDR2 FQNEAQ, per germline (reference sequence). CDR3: CASSFNSGLQETQYF. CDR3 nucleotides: TGTGCCAGCAGCTTTAATAGCGGGCTCCAAGAGACCCAGTACTTC.

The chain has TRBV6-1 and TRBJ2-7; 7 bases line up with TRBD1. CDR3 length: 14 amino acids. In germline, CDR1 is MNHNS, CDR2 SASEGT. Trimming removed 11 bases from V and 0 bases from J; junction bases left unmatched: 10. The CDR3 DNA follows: TGTGCCGCGCAGAGGGGGCAGTACTCCTACGAGCAGTACTTC. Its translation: CAAQRGQYSYEQYF.

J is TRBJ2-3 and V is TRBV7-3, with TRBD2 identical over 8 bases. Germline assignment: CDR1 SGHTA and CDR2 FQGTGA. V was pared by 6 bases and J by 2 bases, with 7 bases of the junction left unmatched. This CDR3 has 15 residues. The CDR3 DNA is TGTGCCAGCAGTTTGGGCGGGGGGCACACAGATACGCAGTATTTT. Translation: CASSLGGGHTDTQYF.

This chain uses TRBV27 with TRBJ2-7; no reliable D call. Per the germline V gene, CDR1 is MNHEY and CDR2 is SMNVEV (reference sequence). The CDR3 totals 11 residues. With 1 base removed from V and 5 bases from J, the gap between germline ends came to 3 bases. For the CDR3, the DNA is TGTGCCAGCAGTTTATACCACGAGCAGTACTTC. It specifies CASSLYHEQYF.

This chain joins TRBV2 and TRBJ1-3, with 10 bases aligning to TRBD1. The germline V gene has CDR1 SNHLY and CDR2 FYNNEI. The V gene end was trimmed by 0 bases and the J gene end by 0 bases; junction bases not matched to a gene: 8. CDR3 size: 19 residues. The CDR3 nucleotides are TGTGCCAGCAGTGAAGCTTCATGGACAGGGGGACCCTCTGGAAACACCATATATTTT. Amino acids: CASSEASWTGGPSGNTIYF.

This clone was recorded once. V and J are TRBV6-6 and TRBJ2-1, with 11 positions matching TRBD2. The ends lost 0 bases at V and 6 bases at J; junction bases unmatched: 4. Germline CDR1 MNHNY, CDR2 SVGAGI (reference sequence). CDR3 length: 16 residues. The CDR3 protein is CASSYSTSGTTNEQFF. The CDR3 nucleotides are TGTGCCAGCAGTTACTCGACTAGCGGGACCACCAATGAGCAGTTCTTC.

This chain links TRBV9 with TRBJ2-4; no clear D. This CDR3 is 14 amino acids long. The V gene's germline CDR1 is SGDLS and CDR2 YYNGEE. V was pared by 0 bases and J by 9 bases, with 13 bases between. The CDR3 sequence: CASSVGTPATIQYF. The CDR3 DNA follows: TGTGCCAGCAGCGTAGGGACCCCCGCCACCATTCAGTACTTC.

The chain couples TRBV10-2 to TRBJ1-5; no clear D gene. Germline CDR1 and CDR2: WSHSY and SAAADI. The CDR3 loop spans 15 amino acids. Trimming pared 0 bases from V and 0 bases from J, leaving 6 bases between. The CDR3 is CASSESRYSNQPQHF. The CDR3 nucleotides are TGCGCCAGCAGTGAGTCCCGGTATAGCAATCAGCCCCAGCATTTT.

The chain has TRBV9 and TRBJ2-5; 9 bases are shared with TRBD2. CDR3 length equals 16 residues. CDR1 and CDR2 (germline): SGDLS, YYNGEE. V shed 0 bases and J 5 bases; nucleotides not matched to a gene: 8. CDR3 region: CASSVEWRGGGETQYF. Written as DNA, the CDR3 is TGTGCCAGCAGCGTAGAGTGGCGGGGGGGTGGCGAGACCCAGTACTTC.

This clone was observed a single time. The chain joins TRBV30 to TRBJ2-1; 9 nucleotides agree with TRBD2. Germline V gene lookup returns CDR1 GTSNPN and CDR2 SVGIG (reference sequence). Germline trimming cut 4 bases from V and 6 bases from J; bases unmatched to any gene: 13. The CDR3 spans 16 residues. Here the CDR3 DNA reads TGTGCCTGGAAGGGCGGGAGGGCCTTCAGAATCAATGAGCAGTTCTTC. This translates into CAWKGGRAFRINEQFF. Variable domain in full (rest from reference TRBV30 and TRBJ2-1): SQTIHQWPATLVQPVGSPLSLECTVEGTSNPNLYWYRQAAGRGLQLLFYSVGIGQISSEVPQNLSASRPQDRQFILSSKKLLLSDSGFYLCAWKGGRAFRINEQFFGPGTRLTVL.

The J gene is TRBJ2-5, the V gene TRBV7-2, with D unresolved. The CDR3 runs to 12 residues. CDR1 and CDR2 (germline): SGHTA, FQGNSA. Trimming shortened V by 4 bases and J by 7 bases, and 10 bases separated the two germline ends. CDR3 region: CASSYHPGTQYF. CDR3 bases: TGTGCCAGCAGCTACCACCCCGGGACCCAGTACTTC.

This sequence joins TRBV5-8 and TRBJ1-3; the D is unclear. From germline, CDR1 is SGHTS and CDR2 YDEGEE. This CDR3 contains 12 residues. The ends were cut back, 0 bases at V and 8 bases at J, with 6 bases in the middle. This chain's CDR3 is CASSLDGYTIYF. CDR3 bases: TGTGCCAGCAGCTTGGATGGTTACACCATATATTTT.

CDR3 sequence (DNA): TGTGCCAGCAGCCCAGGGGGCGGAAGGGCCTACGAGCAGTACTTC. Amino acids: CASSPGGGRAYEQYF. The chain joins TRBV6-5 to TRBJ2-7, with 8 positions matching TRBD1. The V gene's germline CDR1 is MNHEY and CDR2 SVGAGI. The CDR3 runs 15 residues. J lost 2 bases, V lost 6 bases, and 9 bases had no gene match.

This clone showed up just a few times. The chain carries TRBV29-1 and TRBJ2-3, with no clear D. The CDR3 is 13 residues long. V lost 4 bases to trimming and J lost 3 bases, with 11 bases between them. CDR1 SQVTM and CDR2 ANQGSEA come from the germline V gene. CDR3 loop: CSVAHHKTDTQYF. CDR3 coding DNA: TGCAGCGTTGCTCATCATAAAACAGATACGCAGTATTTT.

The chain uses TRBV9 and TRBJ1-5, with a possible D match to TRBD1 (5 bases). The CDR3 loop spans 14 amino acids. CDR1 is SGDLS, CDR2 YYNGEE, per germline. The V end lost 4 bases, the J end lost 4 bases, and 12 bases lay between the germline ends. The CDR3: CASSPSGDNQPQHF. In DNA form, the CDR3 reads TGTGCCAGCAGCCCCTCGGGGGATAATCAGCCCCAGCATTTT.

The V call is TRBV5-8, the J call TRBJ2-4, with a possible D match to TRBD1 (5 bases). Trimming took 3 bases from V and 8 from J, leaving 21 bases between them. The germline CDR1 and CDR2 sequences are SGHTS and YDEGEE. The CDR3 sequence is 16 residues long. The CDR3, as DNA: TGTGCCAGCAGCTACTCTCGTCTTGCTCTAGGGGACATTCAGTACTTC. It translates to CASSYSRLALGDIQYF.

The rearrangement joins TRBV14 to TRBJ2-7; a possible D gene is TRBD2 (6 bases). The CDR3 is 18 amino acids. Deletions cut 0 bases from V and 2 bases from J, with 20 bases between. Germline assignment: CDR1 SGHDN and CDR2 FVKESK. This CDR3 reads CASSQDHKVGGIAYEQYF. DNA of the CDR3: TGTGCCAGCAGCCAAGATCATAAGGTCGGCGGGATCGCCTACGAGCAGTACTTC. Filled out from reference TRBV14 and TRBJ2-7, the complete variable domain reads EAGVTQFPSHSVIEKGQTVTLRCDPISGHDNLYWYRRVMGKEIKFLLHFVKESKQDESGMPNNRFLAERTGGTYSTLKVQPAELEDSGVYFCASSQDHKVGGIAYEQYFGPGTRLTVT.

CDR3 DNA: TGCGCCAGCAGTGACCCGGACAAGAACATTCAGTACTTC. Protein product: CASSDPDKNIQYF. J is TRBJ2-4 and V is TRBV10-2, with D perhaps matching TRBD1 (5 bases). Trimming removed 3 bases at V and 7 bases at J, with 10 bases between. The CDR3 loop spans 13 amino acids. Germline values: CDR1 WSHSY, CDR2 SAAADI.

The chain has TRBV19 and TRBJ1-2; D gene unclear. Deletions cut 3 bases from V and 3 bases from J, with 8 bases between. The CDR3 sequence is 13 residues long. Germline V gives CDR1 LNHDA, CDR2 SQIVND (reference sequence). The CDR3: CASSIPADYGYTF. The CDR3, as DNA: TGTGCCAGTAGTATCCCAGCAGACTATGGCTACACCTTC.

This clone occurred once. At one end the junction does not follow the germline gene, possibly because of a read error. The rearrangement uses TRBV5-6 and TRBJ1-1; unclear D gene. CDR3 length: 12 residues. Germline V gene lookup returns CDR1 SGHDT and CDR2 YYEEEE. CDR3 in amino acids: CASSLTGSEDFF. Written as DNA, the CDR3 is TGTGCCAGCAGCTTAACGGGGTCTGAAGATTTCTTT.

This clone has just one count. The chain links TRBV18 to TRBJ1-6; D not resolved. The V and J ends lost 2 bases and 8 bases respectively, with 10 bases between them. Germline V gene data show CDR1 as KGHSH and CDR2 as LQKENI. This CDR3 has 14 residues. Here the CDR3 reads CASSPGWSDSPLHF. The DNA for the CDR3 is TGTGCCAGCTCACCAGGGTGGTCGGATTCACCCCTCCACTTT.

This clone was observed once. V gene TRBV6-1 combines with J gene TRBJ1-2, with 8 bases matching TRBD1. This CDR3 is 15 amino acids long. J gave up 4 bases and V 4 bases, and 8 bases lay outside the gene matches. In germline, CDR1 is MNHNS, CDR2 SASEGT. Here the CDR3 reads CASSAGTGRLYGYTF. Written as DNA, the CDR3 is TGTGCCAGCAGTGCGGGGACAGGCCGACTCTATGGCTACACCTTC.